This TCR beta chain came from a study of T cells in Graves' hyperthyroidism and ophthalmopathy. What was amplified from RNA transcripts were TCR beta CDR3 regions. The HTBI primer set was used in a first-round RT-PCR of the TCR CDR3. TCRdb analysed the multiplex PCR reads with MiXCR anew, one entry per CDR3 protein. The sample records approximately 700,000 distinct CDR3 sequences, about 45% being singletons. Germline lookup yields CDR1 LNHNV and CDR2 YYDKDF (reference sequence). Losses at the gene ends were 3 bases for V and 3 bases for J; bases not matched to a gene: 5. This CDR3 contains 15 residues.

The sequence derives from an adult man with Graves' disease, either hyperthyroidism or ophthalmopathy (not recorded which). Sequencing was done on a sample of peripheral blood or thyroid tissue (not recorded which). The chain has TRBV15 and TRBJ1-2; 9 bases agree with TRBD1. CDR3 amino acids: CATSSNTGGDYGYTF. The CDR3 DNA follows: TGTGCCACCAGCAGTAATACAGGGGGCGACTATGGCTACACCTTC.